This T cell receptor beta chain was obtained from a study of blood T cell repertoires in COVID-19. The CDR3 totals 14 residues. Trimming took 3 bases from V and 2 from J, leaving 8 bases between them. Per the germline V gene, CDR1 is LNHDA and CDR2 is SQIVND (reference sequence). The data were produced by immunoSEQ multiplex PCR, yet TCRdb's version contains in-frame clones alone and is incomplete. The profile shows about 370,000 clones, about 90% of them singletons. The rearrangement uses TRBV19 and TRBJ1-5; the D gene is possibly TRBD1 (5 bases). The TCR was taken from a woman aged 25 to 39 with COVID-19, enrolled during active disease. Sequences were obtained from peripheral blood. CDR3 in DNA: TGTGCCAGTAGTATGGTAGGGGGCAATCAGCCCCAGCATTTT. Translation: CASSMVGGNQPQHF.